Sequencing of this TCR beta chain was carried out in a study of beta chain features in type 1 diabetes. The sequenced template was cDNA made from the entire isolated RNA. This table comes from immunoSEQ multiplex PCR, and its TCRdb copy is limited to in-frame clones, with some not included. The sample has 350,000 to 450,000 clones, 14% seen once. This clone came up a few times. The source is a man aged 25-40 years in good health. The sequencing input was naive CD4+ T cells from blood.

CDR3 loop: CASSLVSSGSLEQFF. CDR3 nucleotide sequence: TGTGCCAGCAGCTTGGTGTCTAGCGGGAGTCTTGAGCAGTTCTTC. The chain uses TRBV5-6 and TRBJ2-1; 10 positions match TRBD2. V shed 0 bases and J 9 bases; nucleotides not matched to a gene: 6. From germline, CDR1 is SGHDT and CDR2 YYEEEE. The CDR3 is 15 amino acids.